The clone carrying this T cell receptor (beta chain) came up many times. Antigen unknown. The entry originates in a study of T cell repertoires in cytomegalovirus infection. Study-level background: Indicated by public TCR beta signatures were CMV infection and matching HLA type.

TCRdb called the reads again in MiXCR, with one record for every CDR3 protein. The sample shows approximately 500,000 distinct CDR3 sequences, about 11% of them seen only once. Whole-study findings and limits: Across the ex vivo response, the dominant clonotypes were HLA-C-restricted CMV-specific TCR beta clonotypes. Accumulated public TCR beta family frequency recognized individuals carrying CMV together with the relevant HLA.

The CDR3 length is 13 residues. Germline V gene sequence: CDR1 SGHTA, CDR2 FQGTGA. Trimming took off 5 bases at V and 5 bases at J, with 13 bases between the two ends. The TCR comes from a human donor in good health (CMV status not recorded). Some clones in this sample may be carry-over from other donors' samples. The sample comprised PBMCs. The rearrangement uses TRBV7-3 and TRBJ2-7; weak D call: TRBD2 (5 bases). In nucleotides, the CDR3 is TGTGCCAGCAGCCCCCCAGGAGCGGACGAGCAGTACTTC. Encoded protein: CASSPPGADEQYF.